Each of the 3 T cell receptor beta chains below was sequenced from the same sample in a study of cytomegalovirus exposure and HLA in healthy donors. Primers included in the PCR were 60 Vbeta and 13 Jbeta primers. Clones were read by immunoSEQ multiplex PCR, and TCRdb kept only the in-frame ones, dropping some. Found here are about 99,000 clones; the top ten clones hold less than 4.5%. The sample taken for sequencing was PBMCs. The origin of the receptors is a man in his forties in good health and CMV-seronegative.

The rearrangement joins TRBV5-1 to TRBJ1-1, with a weak D call TRBD1 (6 bases). The CDR3 sequence is 17 residues long. The ends were cut back, 5 bases at V and 0 bases at J, with 20 bases in the middle. In germline, CDR1 is SGHRS, CDR2 YFSETQ. The DNA of the CDR3 is TGCGCCAGCAGTCCCCCCGAACAGGGAACCATGAACACTGAAGCTTTCTTT. Its translation: CASSPPEQGTMNTEAFF.

In DNA form, the CDR3 reads TGCGCCAGCAGAACTAGCGGGGGGCTCTCTGATTGGGAGCAGTACTTC. It codes for CASRTSGGLSDWEQYF. The chain combines TRBV10-2 with TRBJ2-7, with 12 positions matching TRBD2. Germline loops: CDR1 WSHSY, CDR2 SAAADI. The V gene end was trimmed by 6 bases and the J gene end by 7 bases; junction bases not matched to a gene: 13. The length of the CDR3 is 16 residues.

V usage is TRBV2 and J usage is TRBJ2-2; D not resolved. V was shortened by 4 bases and J by 0 bases, with 15 bases between the two germline ends. CDR3 size: 17 residues. The germline V gene encodes CDR1 SNHLY and CDR2 FYNNEI. The CDR3 nucleotides are TGTGCCAGCAGTGGTTCCCTTTCGTTCGCGAACACCGGGGAGCTGTTTTTT. This codes for CASSGSLSFANTGELFF.